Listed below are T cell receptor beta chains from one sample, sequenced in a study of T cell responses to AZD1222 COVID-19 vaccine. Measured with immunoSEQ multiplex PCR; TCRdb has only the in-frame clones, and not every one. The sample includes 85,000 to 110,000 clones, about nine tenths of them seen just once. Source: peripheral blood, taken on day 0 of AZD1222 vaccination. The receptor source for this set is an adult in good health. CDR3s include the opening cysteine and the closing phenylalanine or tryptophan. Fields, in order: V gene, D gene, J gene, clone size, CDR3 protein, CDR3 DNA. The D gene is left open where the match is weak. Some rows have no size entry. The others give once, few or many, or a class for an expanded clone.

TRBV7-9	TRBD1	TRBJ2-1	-	CASSRDRGAYNEQFF	TGTGCCAGCAGCCGGGACAGGGGAGCCTACAATGAGCAGTTCTTC
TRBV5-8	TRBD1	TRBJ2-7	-	CASTLDRGPYEQYF	TGTGCCAGCACCCTCGACAGGGGGCCGTACGAGCAGTACTTC
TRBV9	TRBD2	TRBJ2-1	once	CASSVGTNIYNEQFF	TGTGCCAGCAGCGTGGGGACTAACATTTACAATGAGCAGTTCTTC
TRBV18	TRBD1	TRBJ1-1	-	CASSPGTGGMNTEAFF	TGTGCCAGCTCACCGGGGACAGGGGGCATGAACACTGAAGCTTTCTTT
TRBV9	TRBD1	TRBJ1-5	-	CASSKGQGADQPQHF	TGTGCCAGCAGCAAAGGACAGGGGGCGGATCAGCCCCAGCATTTT
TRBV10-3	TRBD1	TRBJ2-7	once	CAISAPVAGQGRSEQYF	TGTGCCATCAGTGCCCCTGTGGCAGGACAGGGCCGTTCCGAGCAGTACTTC
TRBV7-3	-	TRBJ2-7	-	CASSLLYEQYF	TGTGCCAGCAGCTTACTCTACGAGCAGTACTTC
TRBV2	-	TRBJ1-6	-	CASSGTVNYNSPLHF	TGTGCCAGCAGTGGGACGGTCAATTATAATTCACCCCTCCACTTT
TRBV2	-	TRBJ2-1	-	CASRGTGTQQFF	TGTGCCAGCAGGGGGACCGGGACGCAGCAGTTCTTC
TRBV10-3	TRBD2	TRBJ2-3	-	CAISDATYGTSSFGTDTQYF	TGTGCCATCAGTGATGCTACTTACGGGACTAGCTCGTTCGGCACAGATACGCAGTATTTT
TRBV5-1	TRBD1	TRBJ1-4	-	CASSLGGQGRKLFF	TGCGCCAGCAGCTTGGGCGGACAGGGAAGAAAACTGTTTTTT
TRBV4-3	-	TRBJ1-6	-	CASSPGGTGNSPLHF	TGCGCCAGCAGCCCCGGGGGCACGGGGAATTCACCCCTCCACTTT
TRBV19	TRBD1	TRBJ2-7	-	CASSTRQGLLDEQYF	TGTGCCAGTAGTACCCGACAGGGCCTGTTAGACGAGCAGTACTTC
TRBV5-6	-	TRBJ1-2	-	CASSFVAGNGYTF	TGTGCCAGCAGCTTCGTGGCGGGGAATGGCTACACCTTC
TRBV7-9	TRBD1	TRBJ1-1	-	CAGQVPGKGEAFF	TGTGCCGGACAGGTTCCGGGGAAGGGTGAAGCTTTCTTT
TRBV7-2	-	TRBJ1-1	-	CASSGGTATEAFF	TGTGCCAGCAGCGGTGGCACGGCCACTGAAGCTTTCTTT
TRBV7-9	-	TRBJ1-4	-	CASSPGGGESNEKLFF	TGTGCCAGCAGCCCGGGGGGGGGCGAATCTAATGAAAAACTGTTTTTT
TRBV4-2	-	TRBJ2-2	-	CASSRVGGTNTGELFF	TGTGCCAGCAGCCGGGTGGGCGGAACGAACACCGGGGAGCTGTTTTTT
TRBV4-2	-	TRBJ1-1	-	CASSQQAGADTEAFF	TGTGCCAGCAGCCAACAGGCAGGGGCAGACACTGAAGCTTTCTTT
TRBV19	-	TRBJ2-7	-	CASSIKGGYEQYF	TGTGCCAGTAGTATCAAGGGTGGCTACGAGCAGTACTTC
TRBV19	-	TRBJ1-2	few	CASSIVQGGGYTF	TGTGCCAGTAGTATAGTACAGGGTGGTGGCTACACCTTC
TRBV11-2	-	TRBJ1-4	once	CASSLPTATNEKLFF	TGTGCCAGCAGCCTACCGACTGCAACTAATGAAAAACTGTTTTTT
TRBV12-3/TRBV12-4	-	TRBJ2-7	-	CASSQSSSYEQYF	TGTGCCAGCAGTCAAAGCTCGTCCTACGAGCAGTACTTC
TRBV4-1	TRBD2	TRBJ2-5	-	CASSTVGLAVAETQYF	TGCGCCAGCAGCACTGTGGGACTAGCGGTTGCTGAGACCCAGTACTTC
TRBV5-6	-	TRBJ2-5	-	CASSIRDIGGETQYF	TGTGCCAGCAGCATCCGGGACATAGGTGGGGAGACCCAGTACTTC
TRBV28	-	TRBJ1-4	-	CASSLWGRTTNEKLFF	TGTGCCAGCAGTTTATGGGGACGAACAACTAATGAAAAACTGTTTTTT
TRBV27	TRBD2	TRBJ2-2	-	CASRHLTSGTYTGELFF	TGTGCCAGCAGGCACCTGACTAGCGGGACTTACACCGGGGAGCTGTTTTTT
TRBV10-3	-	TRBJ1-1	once	CAISGQDKGGTEAFF	TGTGCCATCAGTGGACAGGACAAGGGTGGCACTGAAGCTTTCTTT
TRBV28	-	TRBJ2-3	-	CASSGRQASGTDTQYF	TGTGCCAGCAGTGGAAGGCAGGCTAGCGGCACAGATACGCAGTATTTT
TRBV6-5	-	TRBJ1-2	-	CASSLGRSRTYGYTF	TGTGCCAGCAGTTTGGGGAGGAGTCGGACCTATGGCTACACCTTC
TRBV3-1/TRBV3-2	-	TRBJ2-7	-	CASSQVRLNPYEQYF	TGTGCCAGCAGCCAAGTCCGGCTGAACCCCTACGAGCAGTACTTC
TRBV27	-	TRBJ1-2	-	CASSLQGNYGYTF	TGTGCCAGCAGTTTACAGGGGAACTATGGCTACACCTTC
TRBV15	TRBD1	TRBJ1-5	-	CATRRDRETNQPQHF	TGTGCCACCCGGAGGGACAGGGAAACCAATCAGCCCCAGCATTTT
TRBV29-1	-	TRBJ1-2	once	CSVEPYGTGDNYGYTF	TGCAGCGTTGAACCATATGGCACAGGAGATAACTATGGCTACACCTTC
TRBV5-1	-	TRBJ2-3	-	CASSLIGGASTDTQYF	TGCGCCAGCAGCTTGATTGGCGGGGCCAGCACAGATACGCAGTATTTT
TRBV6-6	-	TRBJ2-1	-	CASRGGGSYNEQFF	TGTGCCAGCAGGGGTGGGGGCTCCTACAATGAGCAGTTCTTC
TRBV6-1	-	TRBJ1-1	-	CASSASYPGRNTEAFF	TGTGCCAGCAGTGCCAGTTATCCGGGACGTAACACTGAAGCTTTCTTT
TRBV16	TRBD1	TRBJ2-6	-	CAQGQGAVSGANVLTF	TGTGCCCAAGGGCAGGGGGCAGTCTCTGGGGCCAACGTCCTGACTTTC
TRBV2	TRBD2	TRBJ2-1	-	CASSGLAGYNEQFF	TGTGCCAGCAGCGGACTAGCGGGCTACAATGAGCAGTTCTTC
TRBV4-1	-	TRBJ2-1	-	CASSLQMGLTGNEQFF	TGCGCCAGCAGCCTCCAGATGGGACTGACGGGGAATGAGCAGTTCTTC
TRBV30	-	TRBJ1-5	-	CASTQGPHQPQHF	TGTGCCTCCACCCAGGGGCCGCATCAGCCCCAGCATTTT